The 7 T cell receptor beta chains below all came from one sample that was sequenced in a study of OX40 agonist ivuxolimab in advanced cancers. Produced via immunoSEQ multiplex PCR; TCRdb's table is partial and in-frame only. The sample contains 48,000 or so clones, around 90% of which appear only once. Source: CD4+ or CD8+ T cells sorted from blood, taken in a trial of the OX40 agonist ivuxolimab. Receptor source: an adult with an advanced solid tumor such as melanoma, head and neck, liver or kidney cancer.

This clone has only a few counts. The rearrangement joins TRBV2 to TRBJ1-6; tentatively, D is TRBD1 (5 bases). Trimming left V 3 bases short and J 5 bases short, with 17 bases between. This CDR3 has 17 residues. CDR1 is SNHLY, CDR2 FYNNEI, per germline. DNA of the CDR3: TGTGCCAGCAGTGACTCTCACCCGGACACAAATAATTCACCCCTCCACTTT. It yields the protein CASSDSHPDTNNSPLHF.

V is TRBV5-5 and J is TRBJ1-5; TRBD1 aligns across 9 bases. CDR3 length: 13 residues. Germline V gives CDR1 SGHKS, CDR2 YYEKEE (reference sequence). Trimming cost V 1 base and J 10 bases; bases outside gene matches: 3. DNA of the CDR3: TGTGCCAGCAGCTTGACAGGGGGCATACCCCAGCATTTT. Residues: CASSLTGGIPQHF.

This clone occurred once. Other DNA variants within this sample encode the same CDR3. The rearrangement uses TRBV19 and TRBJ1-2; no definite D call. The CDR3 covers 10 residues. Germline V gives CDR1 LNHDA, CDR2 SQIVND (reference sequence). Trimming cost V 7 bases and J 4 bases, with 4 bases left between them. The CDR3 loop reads CASKGYGYTF. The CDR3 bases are TGTGCCAGTAAGGGCTATGGCTACACCTTC. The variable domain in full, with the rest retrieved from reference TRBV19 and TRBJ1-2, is DGGITQSPKYLFRKEGQNVTLSCEQNLNHDAMYWYRQDPGQGLRLIYYSQIVNDFQKGDIAEGYSVSREKKESFPLTVTSAQKNPTAFYLCASKGYGYTFGSGTRLTVV.

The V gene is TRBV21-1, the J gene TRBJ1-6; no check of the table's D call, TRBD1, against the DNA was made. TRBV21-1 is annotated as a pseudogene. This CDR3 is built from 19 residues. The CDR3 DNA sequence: TGTGCCAGCACCGACGTAAGGGGCAGGGAAAGCTCCTATAATTCACCCCTCCACTTT. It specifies CASTDVRGRESSYNSPLHF.

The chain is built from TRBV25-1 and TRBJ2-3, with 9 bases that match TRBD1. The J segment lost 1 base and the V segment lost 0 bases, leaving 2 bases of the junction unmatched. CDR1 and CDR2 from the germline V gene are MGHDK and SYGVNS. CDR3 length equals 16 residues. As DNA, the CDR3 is TGTGCCAGCAGTGAATATGACAGGGGGGGCACAGATACGCAGTATTTT. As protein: CASSEYDRGGTDTQYF. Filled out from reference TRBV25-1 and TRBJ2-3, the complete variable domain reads EADIYQTPRYLVIGTGKKITLECSQTMGHDKMYWYQQDPGMELHLIHYSYGVNSTEKGDLSSESTVSRIRTEHFPLTLESARPSHTSQYLCASSEYDRGGTDTQYFGPGTRLTVL.

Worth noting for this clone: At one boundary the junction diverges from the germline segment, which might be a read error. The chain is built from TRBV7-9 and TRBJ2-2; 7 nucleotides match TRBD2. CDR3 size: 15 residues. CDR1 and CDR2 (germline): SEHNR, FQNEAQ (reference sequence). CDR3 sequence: CASSSSGANAGELFF. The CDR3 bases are TGTGCCAGCAGCTCTAGCGGAGCGAACGCCGGGGAGCTGTTTTTT.

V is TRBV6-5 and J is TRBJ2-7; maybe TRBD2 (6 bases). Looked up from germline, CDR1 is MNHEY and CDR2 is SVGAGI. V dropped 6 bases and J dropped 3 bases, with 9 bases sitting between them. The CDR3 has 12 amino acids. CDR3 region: CASSLGGYEQYF. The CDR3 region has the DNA TGTGCCAGCAGCCTCGGGGGCTACGAGCAGTACTTC.